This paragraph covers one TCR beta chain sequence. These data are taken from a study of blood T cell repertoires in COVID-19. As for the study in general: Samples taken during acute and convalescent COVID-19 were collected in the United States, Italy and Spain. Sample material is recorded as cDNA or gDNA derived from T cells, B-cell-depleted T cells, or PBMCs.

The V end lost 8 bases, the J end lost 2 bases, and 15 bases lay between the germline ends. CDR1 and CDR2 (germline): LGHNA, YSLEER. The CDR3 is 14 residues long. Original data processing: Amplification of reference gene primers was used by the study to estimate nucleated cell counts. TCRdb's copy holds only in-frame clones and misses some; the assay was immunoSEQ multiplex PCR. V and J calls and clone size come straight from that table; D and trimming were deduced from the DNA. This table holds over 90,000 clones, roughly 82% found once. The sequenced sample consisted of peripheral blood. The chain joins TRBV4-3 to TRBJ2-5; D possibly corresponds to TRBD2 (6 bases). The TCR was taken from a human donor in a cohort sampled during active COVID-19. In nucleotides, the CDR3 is TGCGCCAGCGATATTCGGGGGACTCAAGAGACCCAGTACTTC. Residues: CASDIRGTQETQYF.